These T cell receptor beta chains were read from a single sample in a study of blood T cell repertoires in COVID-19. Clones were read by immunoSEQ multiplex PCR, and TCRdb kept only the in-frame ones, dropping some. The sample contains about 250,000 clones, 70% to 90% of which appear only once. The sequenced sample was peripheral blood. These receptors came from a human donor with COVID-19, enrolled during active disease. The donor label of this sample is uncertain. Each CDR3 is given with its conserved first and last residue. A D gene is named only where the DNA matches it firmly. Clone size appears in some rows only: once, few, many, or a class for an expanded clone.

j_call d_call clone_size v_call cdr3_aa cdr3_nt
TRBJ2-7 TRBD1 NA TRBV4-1 CASSRTGTGEQYF TGCGCCAGCAGTCGGACAGGGACGGGCGAGCAGTACTTC
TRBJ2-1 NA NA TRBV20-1 CSASLGAYNEQFF TGCAGTGCTAGTTTAGGAGCGTACAATGAGCAGTTCTTC
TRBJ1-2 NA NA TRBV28 CASTLSAAINGYTF TGTGCCAGCACCTTATCGGCAGCGATTAATGGCTACACCTTC
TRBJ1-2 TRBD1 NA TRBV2 CASSEIGQGKKPFYGYTF TGTGCCAGCAGCGAAATAGGACAGGGGAAAAAACCGTTCTATGGCTACACCTTC
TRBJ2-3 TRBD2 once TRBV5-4 CASSLGLAGITDTQYF TGTGCCAGCAGCTTGGGGCTAGCGGGGATTACAGATACGCAGTATTTT
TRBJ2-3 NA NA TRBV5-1 CASSSGLSTDTQYF TGCGCCAGCAGCTCTGGACTGAGCACAGATACGCAGTATTTT
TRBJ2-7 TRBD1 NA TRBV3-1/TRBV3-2 CASSRTGGWEQYF TGTGCCAGCAGCAGAACAGGGGGCTGGGAGCAGTACTTC
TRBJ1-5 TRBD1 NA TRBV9 CASSDTGERQPQHF TGTGCCAGCAGTGATACAGGGGAGAGACAGCCCCAGCATTTT
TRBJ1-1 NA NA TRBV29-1 CSADRGEAFF TGCAGCGCCGACCGCGGGGAAGCTTTCTTT
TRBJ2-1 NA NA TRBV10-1 CAINHPVGSYNEQFF TGCGCCATCAATCACCCAGTTGGCTCCTACAATGAGCAGTTCTTC
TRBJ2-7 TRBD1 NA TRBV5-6 CASSLTGQAPYEQYF TGTGCCAGCAGCTTGACCGGACAGGCCCCGTATGAGCAGTACTTC
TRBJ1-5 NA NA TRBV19 CASSIASGQVRQPQHF TGTGCCAGTAGTATAGCTAGCGGGCAGGTGCGTCAGCCCCAGCATTTT
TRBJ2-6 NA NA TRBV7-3 CASSPGGANVLTF TGTGCCAGCTCACCCGGGGGGGCCAACGTCCTGACTTTC
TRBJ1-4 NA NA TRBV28 CASSRNRVGEKLFF TGTGCCAGCAGCCGAAACAGGGTCGGGGAAAAACTGTTTTTT
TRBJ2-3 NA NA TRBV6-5 CASSLGTSDTQYF TGTGCCAGCAGCCTAGGGACTTCAGATACGCAGTATTTT
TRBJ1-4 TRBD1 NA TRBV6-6 CASIPEVLRQGRKLFF TGTGCCAGCATCCCCGAGGTGTTGAGACAGGGCCGTAAACTGTTTTTT
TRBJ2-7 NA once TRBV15 CATSRDRARAYEQYF TGTGCCACCAGCAGAGACCGAGCGCGAGCCTACGAGCAGTACTTC
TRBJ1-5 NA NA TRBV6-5 CASSSGVSNQPQHF TGTGCCAGCAGTTCGGGTGTGAGCAATCAGCCCCAGCATTTT
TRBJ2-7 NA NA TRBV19 CASSIRTTPYEQYF TGTGCCAGTAGTATTCGAACAACCCCCTACGAGCAGTACTTC
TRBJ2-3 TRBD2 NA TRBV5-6 CASSPSGGRTVAQYF TGTGCCAGCAGCCCTAGCGGGGGACGGACGGTCGCGCAGTATTTT
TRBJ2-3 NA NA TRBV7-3 CASSFGGSTDTQYF TGTGCCAGCAGCTTCGGGGGTAGCACAGATACGCAGTATTTT
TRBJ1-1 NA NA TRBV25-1 CASSRAGEGEAFF TGTGCCAGCAGTAGGGCAGGGGAGGGTGAAGCTTTCTTT
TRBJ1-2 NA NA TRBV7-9 CASSLAGRGYGYTF TGTGCCAGCAGCTTAGCAGGGAGAGGCTATGGCTACACCTTC
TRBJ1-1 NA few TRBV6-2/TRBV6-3 CASSYLSSTAGMNTEAFF TGTGCCAGCAGTTACCTTTCTTCGACGGCAGGTATGAACACTGAAGCTTTCTTT
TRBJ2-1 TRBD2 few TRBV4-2 CASSPSGTSSYNEQFF TGTGCCAGCAGCCCCAGTGGGACTAGCAGTTACAATGAGCAGTTCTTC
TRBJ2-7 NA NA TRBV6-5 CASSSPSGQSTYEQYF TGTGCCAGCAGTTCGCCCAGTGGACAGAGTACCTACGAGCAGTACTTC
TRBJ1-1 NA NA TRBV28 CASSGGGALMNTEAFF TGTGCCAGCAGTGGCGGGGGAGCCCTAATGAACACTGAAGCTTTCTTT
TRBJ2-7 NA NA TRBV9 CASSAGKSYEQYF TGTGCCAGCAGTGCAGGGAAAAGCTACGAGCAGTACTTC
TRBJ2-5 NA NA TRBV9 CASSVVADPLGTQYF TGTGCCAGCAGCGTAGTAGCGGATCCTCTGGGGACCCAGTACTTC
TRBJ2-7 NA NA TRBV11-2 CASSPNRVAHEQYF TGTGCCAGCAGCCCTAACAGGGTTGCCCACGAGCAGTACTTC
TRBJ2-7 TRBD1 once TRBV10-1 CASSEQGAYEQYF TGCGCCAGCAGTGAACAGGGGGCCTACGAGCAGTACTTC
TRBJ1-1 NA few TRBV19 CASSLPTGVNTEAFF TGTGCCAGTAGTCTCCCGACAGGAGTGAACACTGAAGCTTTCTTT
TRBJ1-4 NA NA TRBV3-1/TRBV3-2 CASSQTRANEKLFF TGTGCCAGCAGCCAAACACGGGCTAATGAAAAACTGTTTTTT
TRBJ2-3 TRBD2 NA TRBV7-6 CASRRLAGEVDTQYF TGTGCCAGCCGCCGGCTAGCGGGAGAAGTAGATACGCAGTATTTT
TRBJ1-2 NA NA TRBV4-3 CASSQYGDRGYGYTF TGCGCCAGCAGCCAATACGGGGACCGGGGGTATGGCTACACCTTC
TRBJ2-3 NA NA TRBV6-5 CARPLALKGDTQYF TGTGCCAGGCCTCTAGCGCTAAAAGGAGATACGCAGTATTTT
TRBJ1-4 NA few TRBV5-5 CASSPRVWRGAGEKLFF TGTGCCAGCAGCCCCAGAGTGTGGCGGGGGGCAGGGGAAAAACTGTTTTTT
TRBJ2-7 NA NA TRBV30 CAWIPRPAGPYEQYF TGTGCCTGGATCCCCCGGCCGGCGGGCCCCTACGAGCAGTACTTC
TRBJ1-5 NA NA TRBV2 CASQQGYNQPQHF TGTGCCAGCCAACAGGGATACAATCAGCCCCAGCATTTT
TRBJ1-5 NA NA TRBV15 CATSRETGRDQPQHF TGTGCCACCAGCAGAGAAACAGGGAGAGATCAGCCCCAGCATTTT
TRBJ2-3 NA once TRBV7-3 CASSLTTSGADTQYF TGTGCCAGCAGCTTAACGACTAGTGGGGCAGATACGCAGTATTTT
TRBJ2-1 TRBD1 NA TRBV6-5 CATRSGTGVSGGFF TGTGCCACCAGATCCGGGACAGGGGTATCTGGGGGGTTCTTC
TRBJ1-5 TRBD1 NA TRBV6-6 CASSPTPGPNRGPGQPQHF TGTGCCAGCAGTCCGACCCCCGGGCCTAACAGGGGCCCCGGTCAGCCCCAGCATTTT
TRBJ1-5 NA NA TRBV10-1 CASSGGHPGSNQPQHF TGCGCCAGCAGTGGGGGACACCCTGGGAGCAATCAGCCCCAGCATTTT
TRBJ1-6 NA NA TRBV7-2 CASSNPTGQSPLHF TGTGCCAGCAGCAACCCGACAGGACAATCACCCCTCCACTTT
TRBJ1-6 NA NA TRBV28 CASREGNSPLHF TGTGCCAGCAGGGAGGGGAATTCACCCCTCCACTTT
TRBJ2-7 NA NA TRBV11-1 CASSREDSSPYF TGTGCCAGCTCGAGGGAGGACTCTAGTCCGTACTTC
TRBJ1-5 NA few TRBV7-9 CASSLGERSQHF TGTGCCAGCAGCTTAGGGGAGCGGTCCCAGCATTTT
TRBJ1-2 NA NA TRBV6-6 CASSSGANYGYTF TGTGCCAGCAGTTCGGGGGCTAACTATGGCTACACCTTC
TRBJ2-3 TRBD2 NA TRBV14 CASSRTSGYTDTQYF TGTGCCAGCAGCCGGACTAGCGGGTACACAGATACGCAGTATTTT
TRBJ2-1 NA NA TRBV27 CASKGEAGYNEQFF TGTGCCAGCAAGGGGGAAGCGGGGTACAATGAGCAGTTCTTC
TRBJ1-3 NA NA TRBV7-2 CASSPKRAVGNTIYF TGTGCCAGCAGCCCCAAGAGGGCTGTTGGAAACACCATATATTTT
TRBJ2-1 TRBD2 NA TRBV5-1 CASSPGRTSIYNEQFF TGCGCCAGCAGCCCGGGGAGGACTAGCATCTACAATGAGCAGTTCTTC
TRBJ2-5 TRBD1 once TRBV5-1 CASSITGTGTWETQYF TGCGCCAGCAGCATAACCGGGACAGGGACTTGGGAGACCCAGTACTTC
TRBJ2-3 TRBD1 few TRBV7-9 CASSTGGPSTDTQYF TGTGCCAGCAGTACAGGGGGCCCAAGCACAGATACGCAGTATTTT
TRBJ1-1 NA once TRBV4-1 CASSQVPREGTEAFF TGCGCCAGCAGCCAAGTACCCAGGGAGGGAACTGAAGCTTTCTTT
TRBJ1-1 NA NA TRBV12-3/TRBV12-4 CASSLIGRDIFF TGTGCCAGCAGTTTAATAGGGAGAGATATCTTCTTT